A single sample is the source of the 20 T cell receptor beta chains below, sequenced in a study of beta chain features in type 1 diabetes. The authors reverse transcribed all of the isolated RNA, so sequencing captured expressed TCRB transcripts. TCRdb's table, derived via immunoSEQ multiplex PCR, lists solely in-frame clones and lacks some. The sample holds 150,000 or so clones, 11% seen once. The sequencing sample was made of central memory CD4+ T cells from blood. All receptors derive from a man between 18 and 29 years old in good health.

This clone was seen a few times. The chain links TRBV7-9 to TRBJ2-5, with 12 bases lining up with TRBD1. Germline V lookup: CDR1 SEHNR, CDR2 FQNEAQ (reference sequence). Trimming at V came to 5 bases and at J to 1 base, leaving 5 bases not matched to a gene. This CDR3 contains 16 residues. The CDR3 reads CASSPGDRGPQETQYF. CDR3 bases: TGTGCCAGCAGCCCTGGGGACAGGGGGCCCCAAGAGACCCAGTACTTC.

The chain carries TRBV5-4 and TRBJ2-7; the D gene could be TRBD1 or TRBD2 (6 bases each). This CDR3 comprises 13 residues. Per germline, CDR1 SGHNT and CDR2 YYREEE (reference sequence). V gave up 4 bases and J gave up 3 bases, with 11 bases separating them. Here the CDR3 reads CASSLGGGYEQYF. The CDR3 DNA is TGTGCCAGCAGCCTCGGAGGGGGCTACGAGCAGTACTTC.

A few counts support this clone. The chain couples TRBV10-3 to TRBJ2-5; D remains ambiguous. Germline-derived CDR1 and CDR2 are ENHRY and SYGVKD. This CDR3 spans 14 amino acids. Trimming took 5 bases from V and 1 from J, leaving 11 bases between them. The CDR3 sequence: CAISPDTGQETQYF. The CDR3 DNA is TGTGCCATCAGTCCCGACACGGGCCAAGAGACCCAGTACTTC.

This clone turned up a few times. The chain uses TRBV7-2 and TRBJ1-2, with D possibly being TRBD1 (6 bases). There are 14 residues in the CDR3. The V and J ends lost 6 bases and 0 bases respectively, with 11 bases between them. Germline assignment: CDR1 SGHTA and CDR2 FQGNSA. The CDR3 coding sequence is TGTGCCAGCAGGCAGGGGCCTACTAACTATGGCTACACCTTC. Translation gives CASRQGPTNYGYTF. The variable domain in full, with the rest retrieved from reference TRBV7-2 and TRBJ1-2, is GAGVSQSPSNKVTEKGKDVELRCDPISGHTALYWYRQSLGQGLEFLIYFQGNSAPDKSGLPSDRFSAERTGGSVSTLTIQRTQQEDSAVYLCASRQGPTNYGYTFGSGTRLTVV.

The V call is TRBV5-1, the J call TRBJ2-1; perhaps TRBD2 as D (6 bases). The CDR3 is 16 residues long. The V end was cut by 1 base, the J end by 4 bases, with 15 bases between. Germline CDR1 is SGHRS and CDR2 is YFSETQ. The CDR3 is CASSLHGTGNYNEQFF. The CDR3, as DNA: TGCGCCAGCAGCTTGCACGGGACTGGGAATTACAATGAGCAGTTCTTC.

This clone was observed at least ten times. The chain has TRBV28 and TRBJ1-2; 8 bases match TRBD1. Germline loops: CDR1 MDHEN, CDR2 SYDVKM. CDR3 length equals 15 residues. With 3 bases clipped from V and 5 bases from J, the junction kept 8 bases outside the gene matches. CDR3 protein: CASSFRRQGLYGYTF. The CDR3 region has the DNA TGTGCCAGCAGTTTTAGGCGACAGGGGCTTTATGGCTACACCTTC.

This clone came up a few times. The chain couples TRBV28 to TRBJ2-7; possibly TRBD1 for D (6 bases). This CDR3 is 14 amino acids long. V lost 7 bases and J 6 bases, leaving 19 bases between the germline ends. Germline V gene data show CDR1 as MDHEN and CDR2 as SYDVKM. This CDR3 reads CASNQQGYPLEQYF. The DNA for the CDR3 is TGTGCCAGCAACCAACAGGGATATCCCCTCGAGCAGTACTTC.

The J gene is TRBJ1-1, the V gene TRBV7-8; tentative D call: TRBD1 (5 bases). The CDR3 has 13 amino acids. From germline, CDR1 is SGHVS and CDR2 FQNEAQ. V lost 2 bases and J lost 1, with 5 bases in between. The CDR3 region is CASSLRGNTEAFF. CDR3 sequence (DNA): TGTGCCAGCAGCTTAAGGGGGAACACTGAAGCTTTCTTT.

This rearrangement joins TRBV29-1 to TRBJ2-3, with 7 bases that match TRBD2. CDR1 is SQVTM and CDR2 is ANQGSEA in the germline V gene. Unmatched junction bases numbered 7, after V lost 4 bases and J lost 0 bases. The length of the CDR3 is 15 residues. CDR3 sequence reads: CSVVGLAASTDTQYF. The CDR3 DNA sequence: TGCAGCGTTGTAGGTCTAGCGGCAAGCACAGATACGCAGTATTTT.

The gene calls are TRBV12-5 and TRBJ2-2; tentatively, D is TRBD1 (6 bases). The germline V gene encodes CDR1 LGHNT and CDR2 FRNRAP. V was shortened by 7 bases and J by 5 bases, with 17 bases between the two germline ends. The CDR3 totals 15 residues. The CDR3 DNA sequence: TGTGCTAGTGCCAAGGACAGCCAGGGGACCGGGGAGCTGTTTTTT. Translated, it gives CASAKDSQGTGELFF. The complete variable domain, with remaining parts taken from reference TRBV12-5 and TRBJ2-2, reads DARVTQTPRHKVTEMGQEVTMRCQPILGHNTVFWYRQTMMQGLELLAYFRNRAPLDDSGMPKDRFSAEMPDATLATLKIQPSEPRDSAVYFCASAKDSQGTGELFFGEGSRLTVL.

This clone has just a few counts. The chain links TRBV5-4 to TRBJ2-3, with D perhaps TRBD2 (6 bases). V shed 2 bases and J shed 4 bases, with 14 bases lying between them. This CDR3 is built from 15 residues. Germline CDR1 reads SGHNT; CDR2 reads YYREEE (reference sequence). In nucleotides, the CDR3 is TGTGCCAGCAGCTTCCGGGACTTGTACCCAGATACGCAGTATTTT. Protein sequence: CASSFRDLYPDTQYF. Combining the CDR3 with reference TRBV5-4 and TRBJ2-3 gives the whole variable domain ETGVTQSPTHLIKTRGQQVTLRCSSQSGHNTVSWYQQALGQGPQFIFQYYREEENGRGNFPPRFSGLQFPNYSSELNVNALELDDSALYLCASSFRDLYPDTQYFGPGTRLTVL.

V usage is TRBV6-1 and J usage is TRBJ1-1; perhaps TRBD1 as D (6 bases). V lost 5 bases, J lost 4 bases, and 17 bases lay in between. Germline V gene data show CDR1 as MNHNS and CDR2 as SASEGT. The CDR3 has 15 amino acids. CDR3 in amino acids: CASSSEVWGPTEAFF. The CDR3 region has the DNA TGTGCCAGCAGTAGTGAGGTTTGGGGGCCCACTGAAGCTTTCTTT.

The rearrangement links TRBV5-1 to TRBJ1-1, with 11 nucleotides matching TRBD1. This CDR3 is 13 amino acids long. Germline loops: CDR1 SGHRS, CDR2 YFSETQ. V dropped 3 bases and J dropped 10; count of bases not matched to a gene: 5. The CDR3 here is CASSSGTGGSAFF. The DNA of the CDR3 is TGCGCCAGCAGCTCCGGGACAGGGGGTTCAGCTTTCTTT.

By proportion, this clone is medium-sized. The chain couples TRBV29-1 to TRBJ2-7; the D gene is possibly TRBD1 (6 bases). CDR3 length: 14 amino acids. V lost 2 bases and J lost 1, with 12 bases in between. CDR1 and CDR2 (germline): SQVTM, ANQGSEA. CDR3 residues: CSVELGTRSYEQYF. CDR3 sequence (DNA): TGCAGCGTTGAATTAGGGACACGTTCCTACGAGCAGTACTTC.

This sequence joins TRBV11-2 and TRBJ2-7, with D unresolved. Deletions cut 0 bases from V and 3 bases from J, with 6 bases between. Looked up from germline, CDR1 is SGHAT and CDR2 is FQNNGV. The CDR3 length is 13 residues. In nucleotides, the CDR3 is TGTGCCAGCAGCTTAGAAGGTGGCTACGAGCAGTACTTC. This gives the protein CASSLEGGYEQYF.

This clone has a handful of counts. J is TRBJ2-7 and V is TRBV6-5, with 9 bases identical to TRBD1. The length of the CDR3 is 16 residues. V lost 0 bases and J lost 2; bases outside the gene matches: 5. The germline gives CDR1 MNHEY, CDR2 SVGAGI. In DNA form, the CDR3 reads TGTGCCAGCAGTTACTCCCGACAGGGGGAAACCTACGAGCAGTACTTC. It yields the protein CASSYSRQGETYEQYF.

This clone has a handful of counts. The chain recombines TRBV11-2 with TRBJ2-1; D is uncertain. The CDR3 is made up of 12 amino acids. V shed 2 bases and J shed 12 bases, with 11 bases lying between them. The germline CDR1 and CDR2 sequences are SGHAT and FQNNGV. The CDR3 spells CASSLQVGRQFF. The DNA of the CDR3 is TGTGCCAGCAGCTTACAGGTTGGTCGGCAGTTCTTC.

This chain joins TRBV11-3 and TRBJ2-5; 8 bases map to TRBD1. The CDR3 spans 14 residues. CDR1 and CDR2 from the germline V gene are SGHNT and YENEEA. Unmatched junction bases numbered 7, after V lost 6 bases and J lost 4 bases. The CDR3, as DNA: TGTGCCAGCAGTCGGGGACAGGCAACAGAGACCCAGTACTTC. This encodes CASSRGQATETQYF.

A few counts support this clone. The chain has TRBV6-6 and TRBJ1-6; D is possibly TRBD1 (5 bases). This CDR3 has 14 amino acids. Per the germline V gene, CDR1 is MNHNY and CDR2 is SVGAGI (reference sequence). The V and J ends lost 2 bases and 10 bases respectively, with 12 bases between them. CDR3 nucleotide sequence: TGTGCCAGCAGTTACACCGATGGGGGGTCACCCCTCCACTTT. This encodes CASSYTDGGSPLHF.

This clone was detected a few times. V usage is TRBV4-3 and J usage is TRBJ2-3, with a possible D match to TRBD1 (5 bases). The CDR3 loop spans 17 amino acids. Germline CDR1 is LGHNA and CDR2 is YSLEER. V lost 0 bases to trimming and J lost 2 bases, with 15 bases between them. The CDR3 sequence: CASSQDFGAGFTDTQYF. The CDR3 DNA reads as TGCGCCAGCAGCCAAGATTTTGGGGCAGGGTTCACAGATACGCAGTATTTT.